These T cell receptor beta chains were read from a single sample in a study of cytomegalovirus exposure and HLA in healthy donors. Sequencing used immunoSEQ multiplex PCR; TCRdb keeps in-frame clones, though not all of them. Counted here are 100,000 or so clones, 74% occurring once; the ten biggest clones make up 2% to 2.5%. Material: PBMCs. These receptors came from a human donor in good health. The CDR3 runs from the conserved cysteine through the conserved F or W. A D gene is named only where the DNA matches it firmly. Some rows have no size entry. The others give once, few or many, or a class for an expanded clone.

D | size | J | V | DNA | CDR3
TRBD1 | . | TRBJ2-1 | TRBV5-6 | TGTGCCAGCAGTCCCGGGACAGGGAATGAGCAGTTCTTC | CASSPGTGNEQFF
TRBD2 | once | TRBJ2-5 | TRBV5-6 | TGTGCCAGCAGCGTAGCGGGGGGGCAAGAGACCCAGTACTTC | CASSVAGGQETQYF
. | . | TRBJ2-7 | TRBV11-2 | TGTGCCAGCAGCTTAGTCGCGTCCTACGAGCAGTACTTC | CASSLVASYEQYF
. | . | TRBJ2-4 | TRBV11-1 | TGTGCCAGCAGCCAGGGCCGCCGCAACATTCAGTACTTC | CASSQGRRNIQYF
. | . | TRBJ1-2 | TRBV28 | TGTGCCAGCAGTCAACTAGGACCATCTCCTAGGGCTAACTATGGCTACACCTTC | CASSQLGPSPRANYGYTF
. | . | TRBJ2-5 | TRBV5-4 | TGTGCCAGCAGCTCCCAGGGGACGGAGACCCAGTACTTC | CASSSQGTETQYF
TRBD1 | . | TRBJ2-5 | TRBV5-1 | TGCGCCAGCAGCTCGGGACAGGGATCGGGAGAGACCCAGTACTTC | CASSSGQGSGETQYF
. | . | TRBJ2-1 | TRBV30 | TGTGCCTCCGCGACTAGTACCTACAATGAGCAGTTCTTC | CASATSTYNEQFF
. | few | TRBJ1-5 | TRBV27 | TGTGCCAGCAGTTTAGGCAGGGGCGGTCAGCCCCAGCATTTT | CASSLGRGGQPQHF
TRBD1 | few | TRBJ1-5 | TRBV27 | TGTGCCAGCAGTTTTCGGTGGACAGGGGGCAATCAGCCCCAGCATTTT | CASSFRWTGGNQPQHF
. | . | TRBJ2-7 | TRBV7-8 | TGTGCCAGCAGCTCAGGGGTCGCGAACGAGCAGTACTTC | CASSSGVANEQYF
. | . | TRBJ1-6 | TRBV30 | TGTGCCTGGGGACAAAGTAGGGATTCACCCCTCCACTTT | CAWGQSRDSPLHF
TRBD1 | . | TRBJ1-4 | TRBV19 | TGTGCCAGTAGCTGGGGGACAGGGGGCACTGGTGAAAAACTGTTTTTT | CASSWGTGGTGEKLFF
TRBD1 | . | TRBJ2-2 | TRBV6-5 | TGTGCCAGTGGGGACAGGCAAAACACCGGGGAGCTGTTTTTT | CASGDRQNTGELFF
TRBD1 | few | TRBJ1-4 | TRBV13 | TGTGCCAGCAGCTTAGGCGGGAGACAGGGGGCCGAAAAACTGTTTTTT | CASSLGGRQGAEKLFF
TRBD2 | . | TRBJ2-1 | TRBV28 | TGTGCCAGCAGTCTAGCGGGAGTATTGGATGAGCAGTTCTTC | CASSLAGVLDEQFF
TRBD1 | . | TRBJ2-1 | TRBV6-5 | TGTGCCAGCAGCGGGGACAGGGGGCAAAGGAATGAGCAGTTCTTC | CASSGDRGQRNEQFF
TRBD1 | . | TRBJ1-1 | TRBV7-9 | TGTTCCAGCAGCTTAGTAGGGGACAGGGTAAAAGCTTTCTTT | CSSSLVGDRVKAFF
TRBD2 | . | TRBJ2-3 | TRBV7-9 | TGTGCCAGCAGCCTTATAGCGGGTCGAGATACGCAGTATTTT | CASSLIAGRDTQYF
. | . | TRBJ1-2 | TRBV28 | TGTGCCAGCACTAAGCCCTCGGGGGACGGGGGCTACACCTTC | CASTKPSGDGGYTF
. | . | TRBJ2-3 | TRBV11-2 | TGTGCCAGCAGCTTAGTAACATACACAGATACGCAGTATTTT | CASSLVTYTDTQYF
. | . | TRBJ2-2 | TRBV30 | TGTGCCTGCCAGGGCACCGGGGAGCTGTTTTTT | CACQGTGELFF
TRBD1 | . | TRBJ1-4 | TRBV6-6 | TGTGCCACCGCGACAGGGGGACATGAAAAACTGTTTTTT | CATATGGHEKLFF
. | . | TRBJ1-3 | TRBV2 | TGTGCCAGCAGGGGGAACAGGGTGTTCTTTGGAAACACCATATATTTT | CASRGNRVFFGNTIYF
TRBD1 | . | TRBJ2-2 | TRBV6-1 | TGTGCCAGCAAAGGGAACAGGGGGAACACCGGGGAGCTGTTTTTT | CASKGNRGNTGELFF
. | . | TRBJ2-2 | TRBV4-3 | TGCGCCAGCAGCCAAGATCTTGCGGGGATGAACACCGGGGAGCTGTTTTTT | CASSQDLAGMNTGELFF
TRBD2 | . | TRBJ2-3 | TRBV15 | TGTGCCACCAGCAGTCTGTCCCAGACTAGCGGGAGAATGGATACGCAGTATTTT | CATSSLSQTSGRMDTQYF
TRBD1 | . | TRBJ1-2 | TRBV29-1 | TGCAGCGTTGAATGGCTGGACAGGGTTGGGATGGGTGGCTACACCTTC | CSVEWLDRVGMGGYTF
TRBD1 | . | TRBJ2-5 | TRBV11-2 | TGTGCCAGCACCCCATGGGGACAGGCTAGGGAGACCCAGTACTTC | CASTPWGQARETQYF
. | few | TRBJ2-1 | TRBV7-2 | TGTGCCAGCAGCCTTCTTTCAGGATACAATGAGCAGTTCTTC | CASSLLSGYNEQFF
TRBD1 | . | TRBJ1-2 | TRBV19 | TGTGCCAGCCGGACAGGGGTATACTACACCTTC | CASRTGVYYTF
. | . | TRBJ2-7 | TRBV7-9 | TGTGCCAGCTTTCAAGGACATGGCGAGCAGTACTTC | CASFQGHGEQYF
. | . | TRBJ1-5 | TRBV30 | TGTGCCTGGAGTCACGGGGGGGATAATCAGCCCCAGCATTTT | CAWSHGGDNQPQHF
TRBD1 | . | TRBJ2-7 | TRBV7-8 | TGTGCCAGCAGCTTAAATCCCCGGACAGGGAGCTCCTACGAGCAGTACTTC | CASSLNPRTGSSYEQYF
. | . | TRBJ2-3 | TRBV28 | TGTGCCAGCAGTCCTTATATCACAGATACGCAGTATTTT | CASSPYITDTQYF
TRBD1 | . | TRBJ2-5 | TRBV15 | TGTGCCACCAGCAGAGATTTGGACAGGAAAGAGACCCAGTACTTC | CATSRDLDRKETQYF
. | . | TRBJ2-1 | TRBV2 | TGTGCCAGCAGTGAATTCGCGGGTGAGCAGTTCTTC | CASSEFAGEQFF
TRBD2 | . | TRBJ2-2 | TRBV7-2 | TGTGCCAGCAGCTCTTACCCGGGGGGGCTAGGCCCGGACGGGGAGCTGTTTTTT | CASSSYPGGLGPDGELFF
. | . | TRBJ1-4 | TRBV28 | TGTGCCAGCAGTTACGGTCCCGGGACTAATGAAAAACTGTTTTTT | CASSYGPGTNEKLFF
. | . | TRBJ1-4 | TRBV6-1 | TGTGCCAGCAGTGAAGGCAGGGGATTAGTAAAACTGTTTTTT | CASSEGRGLVKLFF
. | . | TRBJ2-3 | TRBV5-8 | TGTGCCAGCAGCTTCCGCGCGGGGACCACAGATACGCAGTATTTT | CASSFRAGTTDTQYF
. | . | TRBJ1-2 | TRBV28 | TGTGCCAGCAGTTCCCCAGGGTGGTTCGCAGGTGGCTACACCTTC | CASSSPGWFAGGYTF
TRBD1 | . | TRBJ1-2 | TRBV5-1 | TGCGCCAGCAGCCCGGGACAGGGAAACAGCTATGGCTACACCTTC | CASSPGQGNSYGYTF
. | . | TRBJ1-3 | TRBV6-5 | TGTGCCAGCAGTTACGCGGGGGGCTCTGGAAACACCATATATTTT | CASSYAGGSGNTIYF
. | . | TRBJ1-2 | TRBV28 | TGTGCCAGCAAGGGGCCAGACTATGGCTACACCTTC | CASKGPDYGYTF
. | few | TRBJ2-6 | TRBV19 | TGTGCCAGTAGTATTTTCAGGGCTGGGGCCAACGTCCTGACTTTC | CASSIFRAGANVLTF
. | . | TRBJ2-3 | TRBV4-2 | TGTGCCAGCAGCCCGGGGGCCGGGGGAGGGCCCGGGGATACGCAGTATTTT | CASSPGAGGGPGDTQYF
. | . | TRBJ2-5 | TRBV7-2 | TGTGCCAGCAGCTTAAATGCGGGATCGCAAGAGACCCAGTACTTC | CASSLNAGSQETQYF
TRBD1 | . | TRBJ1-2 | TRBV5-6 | TGTGCCAGCAGCCGGACGGGACAGATCTATGGCTACACCTTC | CASSRTGQIYGYTF
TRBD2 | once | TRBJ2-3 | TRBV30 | TGTGCCTGGAGTGCTTTTAGACTAGCGGGGGGCACTAGCACAGATACGCAGTATTTT | CAWSAFRLAGGTSTDTQYF